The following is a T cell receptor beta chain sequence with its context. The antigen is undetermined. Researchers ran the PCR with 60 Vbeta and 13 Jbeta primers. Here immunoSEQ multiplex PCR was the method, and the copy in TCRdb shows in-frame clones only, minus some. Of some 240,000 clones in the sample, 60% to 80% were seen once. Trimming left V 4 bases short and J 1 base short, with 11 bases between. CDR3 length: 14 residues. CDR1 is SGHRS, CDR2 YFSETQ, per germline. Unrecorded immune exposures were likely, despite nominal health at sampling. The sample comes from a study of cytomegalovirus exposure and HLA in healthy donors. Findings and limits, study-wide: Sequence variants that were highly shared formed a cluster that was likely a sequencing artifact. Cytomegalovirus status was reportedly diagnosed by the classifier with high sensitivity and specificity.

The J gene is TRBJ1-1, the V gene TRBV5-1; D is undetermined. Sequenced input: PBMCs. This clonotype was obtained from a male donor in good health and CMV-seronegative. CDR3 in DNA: TGCGCCAGCAGCCGAGACGGGGAGAACACTGAAGCTTTCTTT. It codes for CASSRDGENTEAFF.